Following are 27 T cell receptor beta chains from one sample sequenced in a study of blood T cell repertoires in COVID-19. The repertoire was sequenced with immunoSEQ multiplex PCR; TCRdb's copy has only in-frame clones and lacks some. The table has more than 400,000 clones, 80% to 90% seen once. The material sequenced was peripheral blood. The receptors stem from a human donor in a cohort sampled during active COVID-19.

The gene calls are TRBV11-2 and TRBJ2-3, with a weak D call TRBD2 (7 bases). The CDR3 consists of 14 residues. V was shortened by 6 bases and J by 4 bases, with 14 bases between the two germline ends. Germline assignment: CDR1 SGHAT and CDR2 FQNNGV. The chain's CDR3 is CASSRGGLADTQYF. DNA for the CDR3: TGTGCCAGCAGTAGGGGGGGCTTGGCAGATACGCAGTATTTT.

J is TRBJ2-1 and V is TRBV4-1; TRBD1 matches at 7 bases. The CDR3 extends over 14 amino acids. V was pared by 0 bases and J by 7 bases, with 3 bases of the junction left unmatched. Germline CDR1 MGHRA, CDR2 YSYEKL. DNA of the CDR3: TGCGCCAGCAGCCAAGAGGTACAGGGGAATGAGCAGTTCTTC. Translating gives CASSQEVQGNEQFF.

The gene calls are TRBV5-8 and TRBJ1-1, with D maybe TRBD1 (6 bases). V was trimmed by 6 bases and J by 3 bases, leaving 12 bases between them. Germline V gene sequence: CDR1 SGHTS, CDR2 YDEGEE. The CDR3 is 13 amino acids. The DNA of the CDR3 is TGTGCCAGCACCCCCAGGGGATACACTGAAGCTTTCTTT. Protein product: CASTPRGYTEAFF.

The chain recombines TRBV5-1 with TRBJ2-7; 9 nucleotides align to TRBD2. Germline assignment: CDR1 SGHRS and CDR2 YFSETQ. CDR3 length: 15 residues. V lost 4 bases to trimming and J lost 5 bases; unmatched junction nucleotides: 10. The CDR3 sequence: CASSATRPSGDEQYF. DNA of the CDR3: TGCGCCAGCAGCGCCACGAGACCTAGCGGGGACGAGCAGTACTTC.

The chain combines TRBV5-1 with TRBJ2-5; 7 positions agree with TRBD1. This CDR3 region has 13 residues. Germline V gene data show CDR1 as SGHRS and CDR2 as YFSETQ. V was pared by 2 bases and J by 2 bases, with 0 bases of the junction left unmatched. The CDR3 reads CASSFRGQETQYF. The CDR3 DNA reads as TGCGCCAGCAGCTTCAGGGGGCAAGAGACCCAGTACTTC. Complete variable domain (other parts from reference TRBV5-1 and TRBJ2-5): KAGVTQTPRYLIKTRGQQVTLSCSPISGHRSVSWYQQTPGQGLQFLFEYFSETQRNKGNFPGRFSGRQFSNSRSEMNVSTLELGDSALYLCASSFRGQETQYFGPGTRLLVL.

The rearrangement uses TRBV24-1 and TRBJ2-7; 9 nucleotides agree with TRBD2. The CDR3 is 16 amino acids. The germline V gene encodes CDR1 KGHDR and CDR2 SFDVKD. V gave up 12 bases and J gave up 5 bases; unmatched junction bases: 19. The CDR3 DNA reads as TGTGCCGCCATCCTGGCGGGGGGGCCTAGCGAGGACGAGCAGTACTTC. Protein product: CAAILAGGPSEDEQYF.

Written as DNA, the CDR3 is TGTGCCAGCAGCCTCGCAGGTGAAGCTTTCTTT. It yields the protein CASSLAGEAFF. This chain links TRBV7-2 with TRBJ1-1; D is unresolved. The V gene's germline CDR1 is SGHTA and CDR2 FQGNSA. The V end was cut by 5 bases, the J end by 7 bases, with 8 bases between. CDR3 length: 11 amino acids.

The CDR3 coding sequence is TGCGCCAGCAGCTTGGACAGGGGATATAATTCACCCCTCCACTTT. This encodes CASSLDRGYNSPLHF. The chain employs TRBV5-1 and TRBJ1-6, with 7 bases lining up with TRBD1. The CDR3 sequence is 15 residues long. Germline CDR1 is SGHRS and CDR2 is YFSETQ. Trimming at V came to 0 bases and at J to 4 bases, leaving 1 base not matched to a gene. The full variable domain, rest sourced from reference TRBV5-1 and TRBJ1-6, is KAGVTQTPRYLIKTRGQQVTLSCSPISGHRSVSWYQQTPGQGLQFLFEYFSETQRNKGNFPGRFSGRQFSNSRSEMNVSTLELGDSALYLCASSLDRGYNSPLHFGNGTRLTVT.

This clone came up a few times. V gene TRBV2 combines with J gene TRBJ2-7; no reliable D call. CDR1 SNHLY and CDR2 FYNNEI come from the germline V gene. Deletions cut 4 bases from V and 0 bases from J, with 10 bases between. The CDR3 loop spans 14 amino acids. CDR3 sequence (DNA): TGTGCCAGCAGTGCCACACCTGTCTCCTACGAGCAGTACTTC. Its translation: CASSATPVSYEQYF.

This chain uses TRBV9 with TRBJ1-1; TRBD1 is a possible D gene (6 bases). Per the germline V gene, CDR1 is SGDLS and CDR2 is YYNGEE. The CDR3 spans 15 residues. The V end lost 0 bases, the J end lost 5 bases, and 14 bases lay between the germline ends. The CDR3 loop is CASSVDLRGPTEAFF. The DNA of the CDR3 is TGTGCCAGCAGCGTAGATTTGCGGGGGCCGACTGAAGCTTTCTTT.

The chain links TRBV30 to TRBJ2-5; D is uncertain. The CDR3 consists of 13 residues. V was shortened by 4 bases and J by 0 bases, with 9 bases between the two germline ends. CDR1 is GTSNPN and CDR2 is SVGIG in the germline V gene (reference sequence). Here the CDR3 DNA reads TGTGCCTGGAATGTAATCAACCAAGAGACCCAGTACTTC. The encoded protein is CAWNVINQETQYF.

This chain uses TRBV9 with TRBJ2-7; D unresolved. V lost 2 bases and J 1 base, leaving 10 bases between the germline ends. Germline CDR1 SGDLS, CDR2 YYNGEE. The length of the CDR3 is 14 residues. The CDR3 sequence: CASSVAWRSYEQYF. CDR3 bases: TGTGCCAGCAGCGTGGCGTGGAGATCCTACGAGCAGTACTTC.

The chain uses TRBV7-8 and TRBJ2-7; tentatively, D is TRBD2 (7 bases). Germline-derived CDR1 and CDR2 are SGHVS and FQNEAQ. V lost 1 base and J lost 7, with 20 bases in between. This CDR3 is 16 amino acids long. CDR3 in amino acids: CASSLGGAGAGREQYF. Written as DNA, the CDR3 is TGTGCCAGCAGCTTAGGGGGGGCGGGAGCCGGTCGTGAGCAGTACTTC.

The chain uses TRBV18 and TRBJ2-7, with TRBD2 identical over 7 bases. Trimming at V came to 1 base and at J to 6 bases, leaving 6 bases not matched to a gene. CDR3 size: 14 residues. CDR1 is KGHSH and CDR2 is LQKENI in the germline V gene. In DNA, the CDR3 is TGTGCCAGCTCACCACTAGGACTAGAGTCCGAGCAGTACTTC. The encoded protein is CASSPLGLESEQYF.

V usage is TRBV12-5 and J usage is TRBJ2-7, with unresolved D. V was shortened by 2 bases and J by 2 bases, with 10 bases between the two germline ends. Germline V lookup: CDR1 LGHNT, CDR2 FRNRAP. CDR3 length: 14 amino acids. CDR3 residues: CASGLTAAAYEQYF. Here the CDR3 DNA reads TGTGCTAGTGGTTTGACGGCGGCCGCCTACGAGCAGTACTTC.

In its sample, this clone was seen once. The gene calls are TRBV19 and TRBJ2-3; possibly TRBD2 for D (6 bases). The CDR3 loop spans 15 amino acids. The V and J ends lost 3 bases and 1 base respectively, with 11 bases between them. CDR1 is LNHDA, CDR2 SQIVND, per germline (reference sequence). CDR3 sequence: CASSMAGPGTDTQYF. The CDR3 nucleotides are TGTGCCAGTAGTATGGCGGGGCCTGGCACAGATACGCAGTATTTT.

This chain uses TRBV15 with TRBJ2-4; 11 nucleotides line up with TRBD2. Trimming at V came to 0 bases and at J to 0 bases, leaving 13 bases not matched to a gene. Germline CDR1 is LNHNV and CDR2 is YYDKDF (reference sequence). The length of the CDR3 is 21 residues. As DNA, the CDR3 is TGTGCCACCAGCAGAGATCTAGGGCTAGCGGGAGGCGGGTTAGCCAAAAACATTCAGTACTTC. It specifies CATSRDLGLAGGGLAKNIQYF.

The chain recombines TRBV19 with TRBJ2-1, with 9 bases fitting TRBD2. Germline CDR1 reads LNHDA; CDR2 reads SQIVND (reference sequence). This CDR3 contains 15 residues. Germline trimming cut 5 bases from V and 7 bases from J; bases unmatched to any gene: 9. As DNA, the CDR3 is TGTGCCAGTAGTGTGGGACTAGCTGCCCCTAATGAGCAGTTCTTC. Residues: CASSVGLAAPNEQFF.

Worth noting for this clone: This same CDR3 is encoded by further DNA sequences in the sample. V gene TRBV18 combines with J gene TRBJ1-2; D not resolved. The CDR3 totals 13 residues. Trimming left V 3 bases short and J 3 bases short, with 8 bases between. Per the germline V gene, CDR1 is KGHSH and CDR2 is LQKENI. This chain's CDR3 is CASSPEADYGYTF. The CDR3, as DNA: TGTGCCAGCTCACCCGAGGCGGACTATGGCTACACCTTC.

This chain links TRBV28 with TRBJ1-2, with TRBD1 matching over 8 bases. Trimming cost V 7 bases and J 3 bases; bases outside gene matches: 13. Germline V gene data show CDR1 as MDHEN and CDR2 as SYDVKM. The CDR3 is made up of 16 amino acids. CDR3 residues: CASNPGGQGDDYGYTF. The CDR3 coding sequence is TGTGCCAGCAATCCCGGCGGACAGGGCGACGACTATGGCTACACCTTC.

The chain uses TRBV2 and TRBJ2-6, with TRBD2 as a possible D gene (6 bases). Germline assignment: CDR1 SNHLY and CDR2 FYNNEI. The CDR3 sequence is 17 residues long. Between the trimmed V and J ends, which lost 9 bases and 0 bases, there was a span of 18 bases. The CDR3 here is CASTQTEGDSGANVLTF. In DNA, the CDR3 is TGTGCCAGTACTCAAACGGAGGGAGACTCTGGGGCCAACGTCCTGACTTTC.

This clone was picked up a small number of times. This sequence joins TRBV30 and TRBJ1-5, with D possibly matching TRBD1 (6 bases). Trimming took 5 bases from V and 9 from J, leaving 14 bases between them. There are 12 residues in the CDR3. Germline V gene lookup returns CDR1 GTSNPN and CDR2 SVGIG (reference sequence). The CDR3 loop is CAWSTGPGPQHF. In DNA form, the CDR3 reads TGTGCCTGGTCCACAGGGCCAGGGCCCCAGCATTTT.

This chain connects TRBV6-5 to TRBJ2-7, with TRBD1 matching 9 bases. This CDR3 is 15 amino acids long. The germline gives CDR1 MNHEY, CDR2 SVGAGI. The ends lost 6 bases at V and 0 bases at J; junction bases unmatched: 6. The CDR3: CASSSGTGSSYEQYF. As DNA, the CDR3 is TGTGCCAGCAGCTCCGGGACAGGGAGCTCCTACGAGCAGTACTTC.

J is TRBJ1-1 and V is TRBV27, with TRBD1 identical over 9 bases. This CDR3 is 14 amino acids long. The ends lost 2 bases at V and 6 bases at J; junction bases unmatched: 4. Germline V gene lookup returns CDR1 MNHEY and CDR2 SMNVEV (reference sequence). The CDR3 reads CASSLRDRGSEAFF. The CDR3 DNA sequence: TGTGCCAGCAGTTTACGCGACAGGGGGTCTGAAGCTTTCTTT.

The chain has TRBV27 and TRBJ2-4, with a possible D match to TRBD1 (6 bases). V lost 4 bases and J lost 9, with 19 bases in between. The CDR3 has 15 amino acids. Germline CDR1 reads MNHEY; CDR2 reads SMNVEV (reference sequence). CDR3 sequence reads: CASSSSAGAKVIQYF. DNA of the CDR3: TGTGCCAGCAGTTCCTCCGCAGGGGCAAAAGTCATTCAGTACTTC.

For this clone: A read error may produce the germline difference seen at one junction end. The genes are TRBV12-3 or TRBV12-4 and TRBJ2-7, with 10 bases identical to TRBD2. The CDR3 loop spans 13 amino acids. DNA of the CDR3: TGTGCCAGCAGATTAGCGGGAGGATACCCTACGTACTTC. Translated: CASRLAGGYPTYF.

This chain links TRBV19 with TRBJ2-7; a possible D gene is TRBD2 (6 bases). V was cut by 4 bases and J by 4 bases, with 14 bases left in between. Germline lookup yields CDR1 LNHDA and CDR2 SQIVND (reference sequence). The CDR3 loop spans 14 amino acids. CDR3 DNA: TGTGCCAGTAGTACAGGGACTTTTACTTACGAGCAGTACTTC. Residues: CASSTGTFTYEQYF.